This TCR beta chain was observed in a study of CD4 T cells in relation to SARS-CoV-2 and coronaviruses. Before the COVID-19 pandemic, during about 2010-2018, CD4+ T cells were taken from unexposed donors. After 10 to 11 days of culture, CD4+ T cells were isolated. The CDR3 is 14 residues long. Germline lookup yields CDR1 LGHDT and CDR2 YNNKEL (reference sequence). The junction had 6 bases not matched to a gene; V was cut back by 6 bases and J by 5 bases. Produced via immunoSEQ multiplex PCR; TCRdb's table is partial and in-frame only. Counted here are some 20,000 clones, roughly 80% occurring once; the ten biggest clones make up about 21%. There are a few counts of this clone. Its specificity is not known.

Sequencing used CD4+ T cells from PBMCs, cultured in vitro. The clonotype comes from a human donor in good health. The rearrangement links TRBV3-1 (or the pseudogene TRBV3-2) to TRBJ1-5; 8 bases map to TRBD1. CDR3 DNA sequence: TGTGCCAGCAGTTACAGGGGGTCCTATCAGCCCCAGCATTTT. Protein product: CASSYRGSYQPQHF.